This is a list of T cell receptor beta chains from one sample in a study of shared clonotypes between healthy human individuals. Sequencing used immunoSEQ multiplex PCR; TCRdb keeps in-frame clones, though not all of them. The repertoire holds millions of clones, with roughly 91% as singletons. Sample: naive CD8+ T cells from PBMCs. The receptors shown here come from a man between 18 and 35 years old in good health. Some clones in this sample may be carry-over from other donors' samples. Each CDR3 is given with its conserved first and last residue.

j_gene: TRBJ2-7; v_gene: TRBV7-9; CDR3aa: CASGFRDSGYEQYF
j_gene: TRBJ2-7; v_gene: TRBV11-2; CDR3aa: CASSLALYEQYF
j_gene: TRBJ2-7; v_gene: TRBV6-1; CDR3aa: CASTAGVSEQYF
j_gene: TRBJ1-4; v_gene: TRBV9; CDR3aa: CASSVAGATNEKLFF
j_gene: TRBJ2-1; v_gene: TRBV5-6; CDR3aa: CASSSLTGYHEQFF
j_gene: TRBJ2-5; v_gene: TRBV7-8; CDR3aa: CASSLGPTAGVRRETQYF
j_gene: TRBJ2-7; v_gene: TRBV6-5; CDR3aa: CASSYSGATYEQYF
j_gene: TRBJ2-1; v_gene: TRBV7-9; CDR3aa: CASSLGGEQFF
j_gene: TRBJ2-7; v_gene: TRBV29-1; CDR3aa: CSVGARGGIYEQYF
j_gene: TRBJ1-1; v_gene: TRBV11-2; CDR3aa: CASSLAWPENTEAFF
j_gene: TRBJ1-3; v_gene: TRBV30; CDR3aa: CAWRGRGRLISGNTIYF
j_gene: TRBJ2-1; v_gene: TRBV6-5; CDR3aa: CASSLRLAGSYNEQFF
j_gene: TRBJ2-1; v_gene: TRBV4-1; CDR3aa: CASSQGDFPYNEQFF
j_gene: TRBJ2-2; v_gene: TRBV29-1; CDR3aa: CSVAPYTGELFF
j_gene: TRBJ2-7; v_gene: TRBV9; CDR3aa: CASSGGSSYEQYF
j_gene: TRBJ2-6; v_gene: TRBV9; CDR3aa: CASSVDLAGSGANVLTF
j_gene: TRBJ1-3; v_gene: TRBV21-1; CDR3aa: CASSKDTGQGGGNTIYF
j_gene: TRBJ1-2; v_gene: TRBV9; CDR3aa: CASSVVVGGWDGYTF
j_gene: TRBJ2-7; v_gene: TRBV14; CDR3aa: CASSVGAGTDYEQYF
j_gene: TRBJ2-7; v_gene: TRBV12-2; CDR3aa: CASRSHTFTSGSIHEQYF
j_gene: TRBJ1-4; v_gene: TRBV5-1; CDR3aa: CASSLNREKLFF
j_gene: TRBJ2-7; v_gene: TRBV27; CDR3aa: CASSLTGAPSVEQYF